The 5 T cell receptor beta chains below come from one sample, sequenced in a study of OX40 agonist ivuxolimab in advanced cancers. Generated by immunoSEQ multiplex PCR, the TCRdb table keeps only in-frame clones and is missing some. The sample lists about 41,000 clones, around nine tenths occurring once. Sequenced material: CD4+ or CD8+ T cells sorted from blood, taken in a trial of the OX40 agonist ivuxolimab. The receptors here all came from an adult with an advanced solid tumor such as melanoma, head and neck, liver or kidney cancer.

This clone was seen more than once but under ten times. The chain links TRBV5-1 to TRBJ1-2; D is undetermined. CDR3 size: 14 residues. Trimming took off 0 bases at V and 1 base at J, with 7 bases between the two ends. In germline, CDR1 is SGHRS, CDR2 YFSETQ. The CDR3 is CASSLAGDNYGYTF. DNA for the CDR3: TGCGCCAGCAGCTTGGCCGGGGATAACTATGGCTACACCTTC.

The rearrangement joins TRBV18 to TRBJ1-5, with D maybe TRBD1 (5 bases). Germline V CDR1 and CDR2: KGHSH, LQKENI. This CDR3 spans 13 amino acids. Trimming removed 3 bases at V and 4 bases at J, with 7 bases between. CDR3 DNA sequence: TGTGCCAGCTCACCGGGGGTTAATCAGCCCCAGCATTTT. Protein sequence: CASSPGVNQPQHF.

In DNA form, the CDR3 reads TGTGCCAGCAGTGAAATGGGACAGGGAGGCGCAGATACGCAGTATTTT. It codes for CASSEMGQGGADTQYF. V is TRBV2 and J is TRBJ2-3, with 9 bases fitting TRBD1. This CDR3 has 16 residues. CDR1 and CDR2 (germline): SNHLY, FYNNEI. The V gene end was trimmed by 2 bases and the J gene end by 4 bases; junction bases not matched to a gene: 7.

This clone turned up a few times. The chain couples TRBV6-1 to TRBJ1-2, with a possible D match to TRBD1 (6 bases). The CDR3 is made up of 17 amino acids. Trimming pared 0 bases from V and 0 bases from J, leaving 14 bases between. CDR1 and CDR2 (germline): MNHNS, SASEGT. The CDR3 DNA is TGTGCCAGCAGTGAAGCAGCAGGGGCCCCAACTAACTATGGCTACACCTTC. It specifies CASSEAAGAPTNYGYTF.

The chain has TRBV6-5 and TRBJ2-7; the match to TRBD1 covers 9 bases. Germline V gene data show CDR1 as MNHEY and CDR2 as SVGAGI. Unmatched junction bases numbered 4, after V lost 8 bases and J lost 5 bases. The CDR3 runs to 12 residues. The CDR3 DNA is TGTGCCAGCTCCCGACAGGGGGACGAGCAGTACTTC. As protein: CASSRQGDEQYF.